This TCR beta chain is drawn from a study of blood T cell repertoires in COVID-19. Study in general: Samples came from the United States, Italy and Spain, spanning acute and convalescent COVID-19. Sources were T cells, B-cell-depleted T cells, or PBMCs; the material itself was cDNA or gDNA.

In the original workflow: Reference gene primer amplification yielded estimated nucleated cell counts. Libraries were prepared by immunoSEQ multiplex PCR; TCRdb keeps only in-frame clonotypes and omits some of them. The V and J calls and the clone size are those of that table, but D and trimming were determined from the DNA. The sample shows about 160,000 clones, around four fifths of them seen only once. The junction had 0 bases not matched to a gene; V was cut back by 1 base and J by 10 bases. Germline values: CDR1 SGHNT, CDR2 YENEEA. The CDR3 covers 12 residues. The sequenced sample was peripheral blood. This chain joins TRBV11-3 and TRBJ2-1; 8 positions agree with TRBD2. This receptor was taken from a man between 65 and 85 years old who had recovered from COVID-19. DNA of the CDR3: TGTGCCAGCAGCTTAGCGGGAGGGGAGCAGTTCTTC. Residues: CASSLAGGEQFF.